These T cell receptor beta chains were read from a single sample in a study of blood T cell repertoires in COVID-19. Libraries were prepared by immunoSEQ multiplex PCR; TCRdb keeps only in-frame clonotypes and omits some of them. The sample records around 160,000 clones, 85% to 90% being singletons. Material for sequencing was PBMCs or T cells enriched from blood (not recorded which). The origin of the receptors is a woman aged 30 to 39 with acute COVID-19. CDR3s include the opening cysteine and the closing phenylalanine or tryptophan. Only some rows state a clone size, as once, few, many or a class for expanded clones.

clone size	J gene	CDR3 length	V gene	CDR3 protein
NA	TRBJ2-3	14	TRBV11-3	CASSYLAGSDTQYF
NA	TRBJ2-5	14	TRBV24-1	CATSERDSQETQYF
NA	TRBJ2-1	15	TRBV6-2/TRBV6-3	CASSYGPSSYNEQFF
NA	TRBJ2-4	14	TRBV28	CASSAGGAKNIQYF
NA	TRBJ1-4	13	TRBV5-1	CASTDGSNEKLFF
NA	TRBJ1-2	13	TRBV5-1	CASSLQGESGYTF
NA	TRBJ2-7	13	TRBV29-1	CSVAPSLAYEQYF
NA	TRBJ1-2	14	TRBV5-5	CASSGGDGNYGYTF
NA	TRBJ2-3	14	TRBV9	CASSVNSGTDTQYF
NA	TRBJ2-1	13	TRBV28	CASSFTVPPEQFF
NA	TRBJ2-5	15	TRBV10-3	CAISRQESSWETQYF
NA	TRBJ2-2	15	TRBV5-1	CASSQSGPNTGELFF
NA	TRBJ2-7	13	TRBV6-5	CASMSGTSYEQYF
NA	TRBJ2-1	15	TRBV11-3	CASSSPGLADNEQFF
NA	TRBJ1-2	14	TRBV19	CASSIGGTNYGYTF
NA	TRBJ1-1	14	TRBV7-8	CASSTRTGETEAFF
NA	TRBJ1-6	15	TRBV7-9	CASSLGGGLHSPLHF
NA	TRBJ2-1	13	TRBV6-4	CASSAGPYNEQFF
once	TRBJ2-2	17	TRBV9	CASSVATGTGIPGELFF
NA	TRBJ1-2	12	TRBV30	CAWTYRNYGYTF
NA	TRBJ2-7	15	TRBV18	CASSSSGTGTYEQYF
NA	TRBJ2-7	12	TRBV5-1	CASGITVYEQYF
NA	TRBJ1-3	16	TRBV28	CASSLGDIRSGNTIYF
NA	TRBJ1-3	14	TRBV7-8	CASSQTGSENTIYF
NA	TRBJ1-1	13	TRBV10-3	CATGTGDNGEAFF
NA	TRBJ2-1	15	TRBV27	CASSDFSLQGNEQFF
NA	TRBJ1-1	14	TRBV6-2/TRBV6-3	CASSYGDPNTEAFF
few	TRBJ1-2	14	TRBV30	CAWSVLPGRHGYTF
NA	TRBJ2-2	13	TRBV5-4	CASSFLDTGELFF
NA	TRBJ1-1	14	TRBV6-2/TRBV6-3	CASSYGQMNTEAFF
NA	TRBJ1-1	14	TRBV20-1	CSASDRVLNTEAFF
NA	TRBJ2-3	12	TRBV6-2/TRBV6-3	CASSYPRVTQYF
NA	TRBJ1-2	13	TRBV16	CASSQSGDYGYTF
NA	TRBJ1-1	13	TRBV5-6	CASSLVRGTEAFF
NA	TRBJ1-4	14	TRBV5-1	CASSLAVDSEKLFF